Detailed here is one T cell receptor (beta chain). Its specific antigen is unknown. Within one base of it there is no much larger clone, and no base qualities were kept. The data were obtained in a study of T cells in Graves' hyperthyroidism and ophthalmopathy (dated by TCRdb to about 2019). Looking at the study overall: Peripheral blood samples were taken at the time of initial diagnosis, prior to any treatment. To identify TCR V-J signatures that set the groups apart, the researchers used a discovery cohort of about a hundred patients, made up of 40 to 45 with Graves' ophthalmopathy and about 60 with stable Graves' hyperthyroidism. An independent validation cohort of around 19 hyperthyroidism patients and 17 patients who later progressed to ophthalmopathy tested prospective prediction of ophthalmopathy. The 75 to 100 discovery patients were divided at random into training and test sets in a 7:3 ratio. Thyroid tissue and blood T-cell repertoires from roughly 6 Graves' hyperthyroidism patients were also compared in the study. After sampling, hyperthyroidism patients received methimazole starting at 30 mg daily, and ophthalmopathy patients received high-dose intravenous methylprednisolone. According to the paper, TCR Vbeta CDR3 sequencing was carried out on 135 peripheral blood samples, which came from 40 to 45 ophthalmopathy, 70 to 80 hyperthyroidism and 17 progressor patients. The research as a whole found: A 13 V-J signature model separated ophthalmopathy from stable hyperthyroidism, with approximately 87% sensitivity and about 81% specificity in cross-validation and 80%/75% in testing. Most expanded thyroid clonotypes (frequency above 0.001) were also detected in blood, suggesting blood repertoires may reflect thyroid immune responses. No statistical method was used to set the sample size in advance, and investigators knew the group allocation. In validation, the model predicted progression to ophthalmopathy a median of roughly 6.5 months before onset, with over 55% sensitivity and 72.22% specificity.

A patient counted as having stable Graves' hyperthyroidism if no progression to ophthalmopathy occurred over 18 months of follow-up. Hyperthyroidism patients were newly diagnosed, had a disease duration of under 2 months, and were aged 18 to 65 years. Any patient with an uncontrolled infection, another autoimmune disease, pregnancy or lactation was excluded. Diagnoses were based on clinical symptoms, serum thyroxine and TRAb, thyroid ultrasound and orbital computed tomography. PBMCs were isolated from roughly 10 ml of fresh peripheral blood by Ficoll-Paque density gradient centrifugation. Trizol reagent was used to extract total RNA, and RNA quality was then checked on an Agilent 2100 Bioanalyzer. Its CDR3 holds 17 amino acids, cysteine through phenylalanine. The entry retains the CDR3 DNA only, 51 bases that are in frame from base 1. V loses 10 bases, J loses 6 bases, and the germline ends lie 28 bases apart. The germline V gene encodes CDR1 LNHDA and CDR2 SQIVND (reference sequence).

Amplification of TCR beta CDR3 regions was carried out from RNA transcripts. A first-round RT-PCR of the TCR CDR3 used the HTBI primer set with the Qiagen OneStep RT-PCR kit. Libraries were constructed in a second round of multiplex PCR, after which size selection and purification were carried out. Sequencing of the libraries was done on an Illumina HiSeq2000 using paired-end 100 bp reads. From the authors' description of their analysis: SOAPnuke was used to process the raw data, removing reads that contained adapters or uncalled bases, had a mean Phred below 15, or lacked an exact match to the constant primer or identifier. COPE v1.2.5 was used to merge the high-quality paired reads, and each unique nucleotide sequence was defined as a clonotype. Clonotypes were aligned to IMGT TRBV, TRBD and TRBJ reference segments using MiTCR v1.1. Analysis was restricted to V-J combinations with a frequency above 0.0001, which covered roughly 99% of repertoires. A TCS score was defined as the ratio of F50 (clonal expansion) to E x V (chaos), with BLOSUM62-based TCRdist applied between CDR3 peptides within each V-J. Welch's t-statistics and random forest reduced several hundred V-J features to 13, which were used in a naive Bayes classifier (R e1071). The public reads were reanalyzed by TCRdb: fastp trimming at Q25, MiXCR alignment, in-frame beta chains only. Entries that share a CDR3 protein sequence are merged under the most common genes and DNA. These V and J calls rely on TCRdb rather than the paper's analysis. In all, the sample holds approximately 300,000 distinct CDR3 sequences, and roughly 17% of those were seen once. The ten largest clones represent approximately 35% of the sample.

The receptor's source is a man aged 25-40 years with Graves' hyperthyroidism. The chain employs TRBV19 and TRBJ1-5; possibly the D gene is TRBD1, per 5 matching bases. The material sequenced was blood. The DNA sequence is as follows: TGTGCCACCGGGGTCGGGCCCCAGAAAAAAAGGGGTCAGCCCCAGCATTTT. This codes for CATGVGPQKKRGQPQHF.